This TCR beta chain derives from a study of blood T cell repertoires in COVID-19. Clones were sequenced by immunoSEQ multiplex PCR, and TCRdb holds only the in-frame ones, with some missing. Of tens of thousands of clones in the sample, around 89% were seen once. The V end was cut by 0 bases, the J end by 3 bases, with 7 bases between. CDR1 is SGDLS and CDR2 is YYNGEE in the germline V gene. The CDR3 is 13 amino acids. The clonotype comes from an elderly woman with active COVID-19. V and J are TRBV9 and TRBJ2-7, with a tentative D call TRBD2 (5 bases). Sequenced input: peripheral blood. The CDR3 DNA reads as TGTGCCAGCAGCGTAGGGGCGGGCTACGAGCAGTACTTC. The encoded protein is CASSVGAGYEQYF.